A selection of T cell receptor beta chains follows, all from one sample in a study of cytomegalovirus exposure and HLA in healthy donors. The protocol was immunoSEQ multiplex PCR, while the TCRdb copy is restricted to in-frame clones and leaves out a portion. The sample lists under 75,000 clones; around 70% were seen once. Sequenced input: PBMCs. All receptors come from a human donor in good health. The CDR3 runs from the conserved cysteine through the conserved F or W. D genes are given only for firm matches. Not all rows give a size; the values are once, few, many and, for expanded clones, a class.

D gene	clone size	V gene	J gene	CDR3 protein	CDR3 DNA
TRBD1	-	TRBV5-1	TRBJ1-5	CASSLTGAQYQPQHF	TGCGCCAGCAGTCTGACAGGGGCTCAATATCAGCCCCAGCATTTT
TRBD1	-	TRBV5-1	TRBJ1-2	CASSPGQGETNYGYTF	TGCGCCAGCAGCCCCGGACAGGGGGAGACTAACTATGGCTACACCTTC
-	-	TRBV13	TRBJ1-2	CASSPVGGHYGYTF	TGTGCCAGTAGCCCGGTCGGGGGACACTATGGCTACACCTTC
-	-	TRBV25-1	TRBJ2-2	CASRGPIDTGELFF	TGTGCCAGCAGGGGGCCGATAGACACCGGGGAGCTGTTTTTT
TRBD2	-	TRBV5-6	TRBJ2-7	CASKAGEPSGPYEQYF	TGTGCCAGCAAGGCGGGGGAGCCTAGCGGACCCTACGAGCAGTACTTC
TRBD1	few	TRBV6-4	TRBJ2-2	CASSPGTGGPGELFF	TGTGCCAGCAGTCCCGGGACAGGGGGGCCCGGGGAGCTGTTTTTT
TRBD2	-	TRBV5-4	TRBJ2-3	CASSLGLAGLTDTQYF	TGTGCCAGCAGCTTGGGACTAGCGGGACTCACAGATACGCAGTATTTT
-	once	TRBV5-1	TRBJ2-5	CASRRDQGWQETQYF	TGCGCCAGCAGAAGGGATCAGGGGTGGCAAGAGACCCAGTACTTC
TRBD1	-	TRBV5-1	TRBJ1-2	CASSLTIDRVGGYTF	TGCGCCAGCAGCTTGACAATAGACAGGGTTGGCGGCTACACCTTC
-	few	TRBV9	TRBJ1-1	CASSVDPGTEAFF	TGTGCCAGCAGCGTAGACCCGGGGACTGAAGCTTTCTTT
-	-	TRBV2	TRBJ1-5	CASSGPGIDQPQHF	TGTGCCAGCAGTGGTCCGGGTATTGATCAGCCCCAGCATTTT
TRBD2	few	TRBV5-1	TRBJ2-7	CASSIVASGMGEQYF	TGCGCCAGCAGCATTGTGGCTAGCGGGATGGGGGAGCAGTACTTC
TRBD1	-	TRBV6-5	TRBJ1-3	CASSYSGRTGGTIYF	TGTGCCAGCAGTTACTCTGGGCGCACAGGGGGCACCATATATTTT
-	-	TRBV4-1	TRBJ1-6	CASQLQGTYNSPLHF	TGCGCCAGCCAGCTTCAGGGAACCTATAATTCACCCCTCCACTTT
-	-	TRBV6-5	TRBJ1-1	CASSYAAEAFF	TGTGCCAGCAGTTATGCGGCTGAAGCTTTCTTT
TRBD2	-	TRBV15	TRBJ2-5	CATSPTPGGLETQYF	TGTGCCACCAGTCCCACCCCGGGGGGGTTAGAGACCCAGTACTTC
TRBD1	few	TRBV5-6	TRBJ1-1	CASSLARGQRYTEAFF	TGTGCCAGCAGCTTGGCCAGGGGGCAAAGGTACACTGAAGCTTTCTTT
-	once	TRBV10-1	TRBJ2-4	CASSDGAVKNIQYF	TGCGCCAGCAGTGATGGGGCGGTTAAAAACATTCAGTACTTC
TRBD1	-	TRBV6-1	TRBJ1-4	CASSRRDRGDEKLFF	TGTGCCAGCAGTCGCCGGGACAGGGGGGATGAAAAACTGTTTTTT
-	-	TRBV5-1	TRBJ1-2	CASSLAGGGDDYGYTF	TGCGCCAGCAGCTTGGCCGGGGGGGGCGACGACTATGGCTACACCTTC